This T cell receptor beta chain emerged from a study of identical twins. TCRdb independently ran MiXCR on the 5' RACE reads; one entry per CDR3 protein. The sample has some 1,600,000 distinct CDR3 sequences, about 31% seen once. This CDR3 region has 15 residues. Germline assignment: CDR1 LGHNA and CDR2 YNFKEQ. V was pared by 4 bases and J by 13 bases, with 23 bases between. The V call is TRBV4-2, the J call TRBJ2-4, with D perhaps matching TRBD1 (6 bases). The TCR sequence derives from a newborn girl in good health. Sequencing used cord blood. CDR3 DNA sequence: TGTGCCAGCAGCCGTGTAAGGGGGACGCGGAATGAGCAGTACTTC. It encodes CASSRVRGTRNEQYF.